The sequence of this T cell receptor (beta chain) was determined in a study of T cell responses to AZD1222 COVID-19 vaccine. Looking at the study overall: Pooling covered second doses at about 4 or about 12 weeks. The study, taken as a whole, reports: Reportedly, nearly half of unique spike TCRs recognized epitopes outside B.1.351/B.1.1.7 mutations. The study sampled repertoires only after the peak T cell response.

Only one count was recorded for this clone. Its specificity is unknown. The data were produced by immunoSEQ multiplex PCR, yet TCRdb's version contains in-frame clones alone and is incomplete. The repertoire holds about 98,000 clones, with roughly 84% as singletons. The CDR3 extends over 15 amino acids. V was trimmed by 5 bases and J by 0 bases, leaving 11 bases between them. Germline CDR1 and CDR2: SGHVS and FNYEAQ. Sequenced material: peripheral blood, taken on day 0 of AZD1222 vaccination. The sequence was obtained from an adult in good health. V gene TRBV7-6 combines with J gene TRBJ1-3; the D gene is possibly TRBD1 (5 bases). In DNA, the CDR3 is TGTGCCAGCAGCCAAGACAGTTACTCTGGAAACACCATATATTTT. Protein sequence: CASSQDSYSGNTIYF.